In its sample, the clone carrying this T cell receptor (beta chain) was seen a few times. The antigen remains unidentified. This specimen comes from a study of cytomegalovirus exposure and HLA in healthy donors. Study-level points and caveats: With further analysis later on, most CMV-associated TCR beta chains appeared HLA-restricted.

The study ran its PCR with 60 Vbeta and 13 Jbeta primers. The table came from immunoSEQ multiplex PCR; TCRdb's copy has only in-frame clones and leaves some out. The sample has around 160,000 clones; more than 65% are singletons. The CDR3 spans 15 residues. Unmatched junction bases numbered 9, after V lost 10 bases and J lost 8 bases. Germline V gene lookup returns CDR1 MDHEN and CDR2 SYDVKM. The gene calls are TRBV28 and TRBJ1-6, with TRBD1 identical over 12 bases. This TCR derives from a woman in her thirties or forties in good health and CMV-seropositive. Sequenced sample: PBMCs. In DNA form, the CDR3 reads TGTGCCATACAACGGGGACAGGGGGCTTATTCACCCCTCCACTTT. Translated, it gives CAIQRGQGAYSPLHF.